This T cell receptor beta chain was captured by sequencing in a study of breast tumors, draining lymph nodes, adjacent tissues. There are many counts of this clonotype. Breast cancer patients provided tissue from their axillary draining lymph nodes. TCRdb reprocessed the multiplex PCR reads with MiXCR, giving one entry per CDR3 protein. The sample has 120,000 to 150,000 distinct CDR3 sequences, 30% to 35% seen once; the top ten hold approximately 2.2%. In germline, CDR1 is MNHEY, CDR2 SMNVEV (reference sequence). The CDR3 contains 15 residues. V shed 6 bases, J shed 2 bases, and the junction held 5 bases outside the gene matches.

The chain links TRBV27 to TRBJ2-2, with TRBD2 matching 8 bases. Sequenced input: axillary lymph node tissue. The TCR comes from a female donor with breast cancer. Some clones in this sample may be carry-over from other donors' samples. This CDR3 reads CASRSGGDNTGELFF. The CDR3 DNA sequence: TGTGCCAGCAGGAGCGGGGGCGATAACACCGGGGAGCTGTTTTTT.